The 27 T cell receptor beta chains below all came from one sample that was sequenced in a study of blood T cell repertoires in COVID-19. Method: immunoSEQ multiplex PCR; TCRdb's copy keeps in-frame clones and lacks some. The table shows approximately 150,000 clones, with around 81% occurring only once. Sequencing was done on a sample of peripheral blood. The receptors stem from a woman aged 80 or over with COVID-19, enrolled during active disease.

The chain is built from TRBV19 and TRBJ1-6; 10 nucleotides agree with TRBD1. The germline CDR1 and CDR2 sequences are LNHDA and SQIVND (reference sequence). V was pared by 5 bases and J by 9 bases, with 7 bases of the junction left unmatched. This CDR3 spans 15 amino acids. DNA for the CDR3: TGTGCCAGTAGTGACAAGAGGGACAGGGGTTCACCCCTCCACTTT. As protein: CASSDKRDRGSPLHF. Variable domain in full (rest from reference TRBV19 and TRBJ1-6): DGGITQSPKYLFRKEGQNVTLSCEQNLNHDAMYWYRQDPGQGLRLIYYSQIVNDFQKGDIAEGYSVSREKKESFPLTVTSAQKNPTAFYLCASSDKRDRGSPLHFGNGTRLTVT.

This sequence joins TRBV27 and TRBJ1-2, with D hard to call. V was trimmed by 0 bases and J by 4 bases, leaving 12 bases between them. CDR3 size: 15 residues. The germline V gene encodes CDR1 MNHEY and CDR2 SMNVEV (reference sequence). The CDR3 sequence: CASSLSIPGVYGYTF. For the CDR3, the DNA is TGTGCCAGCAGTTTATCGATACCCGGGGTCTATGGCTACACCTTC.

The chain links TRBV7-9 to TRBJ2-5; 9 bases line up with TRBD2. With 4 bases clipped from V and 4 bases from J, the junction kept 7 bases outside the gene matches. CDR1 and CDR2 (germline): SEHNR, FQNEAQ (reference sequence). This CDR3 spans 15 amino acids. CDR3 coding DNA: TGTGCCAGCAGCTCCCGGGCGGGAGGGCGAGAGACCCAGTACTTC. Translation gives CASSSRAGGRETQYF.

This rearrangement joins TRBV14 to TRBJ2-5; 7 bases align to TRBD2. This CDR3 contains 16 residues. Losses at the gene ends were 4 bases for V and 1 base for J; bases not matched to a gene: 9. Germline CDR1 and CDR2: SGHDN and FVKESK. The CDR3 protein is CASSRSRASGQETQYF. In DNA form, the CDR3 reads TGTGCCAGCAGCCGTTCGAGAGCTAGCGGCCAAGAGACCCAGTACTTC. Together with reference TRBV14 and TRBJ2-5, the CDR3 gives the full variable domain: EAGVTQFPSHSVIEKGQTVTLRCDPISGHDNLYWYRRVMGKEIKFLLHFVKESKQDESGMPNNRFLAERTGGTYSTLKVQPAELEDSGVYFCASSRSRASGQETQYFGPGTRLLVL.

The rearrangement joins TRBV6-2 or TRBV6-3 to TRBJ1-2; the match to TRBD1 covers 9 bases. The germline V gene has CDR1 MNHEY and CDR2 SVGEGT. The J segment lost 6 bases and the V segment lost 0 bases, leaving 5 bases of the junction unmatched. This CDR3 is built from 15 residues. The CDR3 nucleotides are TGTGCCAGCAGTTACTCTGGACAGGGGAGTCATGGCTACACCTTC. This codes for CASSYSGQGSHGYTF.

The V and J genes are TRBV2 and TRBJ2-3, with D tentatively TRBD1 (6 bases). Germline loops: CDR1 SNHLY, CDR2 FYNNEI. The CDR3 runs to 15 residues. Trimming cost V 3 bases and J 6 bases, with 16 bases left between them. In nucleotides, the CDR3 is TGTGCCAGCAGTGACCCCCGCAGGGGTGAGGATACGCAGTATTTT. As protein: CASSDPRRGEDTQYF.

The chain recombines TRBV5-1 with TRBJ2-7; the D gene is possibly TRBD1 (6 bases). The CDR3 spans 14 residues. Germline CDR1 and CDR2: SGHRS and YFSETQ. Trimming pared 5 bases from V and 5 bases from J, leaving 17 bases between. CDR3 coding DNA: TGCGCCAGCAGGGCGAACCGGGACACCCACGAGCAGTACTTC. Protein sequence: CASRANRDTHEQYF.

V and J are TRBV9 and TRBJ1-1; 10 bases are shared with TRBD1. Trimming cost V 4 bases and J 1 base; bases outside gene matches: 4. The CDR3 has 15 amino acids. Germline V gene lookup returns CDR1 SGDLS and CDR2 YYNGEE. CDR3 amino acids: CASSPGDRGNTEAFF. Here the CDR3 DNA reads TGTGCCAGCAGCCCGGGGGACAGGGGGAACACTGAAGCTTTCTTT.

This sequence joins TRBV3-1 (or the pseudogene TRBV3-2) and TRBJ1-4; D is unclear. The V end lost 6 bases, the J end lost 0 bases, and 14 bases lay between the germline ends. Germline V CDR1 and CDR2: LGHDT, YNNKEL (reference sequence). CDR3 length equals 16 residues. The CDR3 region has the DNA TGTGCCAGCAGTCCGGGTGGTACCGCAACTAATGAAAAACTGTTTTTT. Amino acid sequence: CASSPGGTATNEKLFF.

The chain employs TRBV12-3 or TRBV12-4 and TRBJ1-2; the match to TRBD1 covers 9 bases. The CDR3 extends over 13 amino acids. After removal of 5 bases from V and 8 bases from J, the junction contained 6 bases not matched to a gene. CDR3 residues: CASSPGTGLGYTF. CDR3 nucleotide sequence: TGTGCCAGCAGTCCCGGGACAGGGCTAGGCTACACCTTC.

This chain uses TRBV19 with TRBJ1-5, with unresolved D. Germline loops: CDR1 LNHDA, CDR2 SQIVND (reference sequence). CDR3 size: 13 residues. Trimming removed 4 bases at V and 0 bases at J, with 4 bases between. The chain's CDR3 is CASSTNSNQPQHF. The CDR3 DNA follows: TGTGCCAGTAGTACAAATAGCAATCAGCCCCAGCATTTT.

This sequence joins TRBV7-6 and TRBJ1-2; 7 nucleotides agree with TRBD1. The CDR3 covers 16 residues. Germline V gene lookup returns CDR1 SGHVS and CDR2 FNYEAQ. The V segment lost 5 bases and the J segment 2 bases; nucleotides outside the gene matches: 11. The CDR3: CASSARTGTENYGYTF. The CDR3 nucleotides are TGTGCCAGCAGCGCTCGTACGGGGACAGAAAACTATGGCTACACCTTC.

J is TRBJ2-1 and V is TRBV28, with 13 bases identical to TRBD2. The germline V gene has CDR1 MDHEN and CDR2 SYDVKM. The CDR3 spans 17 residues. V lost 4 bases to trimming and J lost 8 bases; unmatched junction nucleotides: 11. The DNA for the CDR3 is TGTGCCAGCAGTTCCTCTCCGGGACTAGCGGGAAAAGATGAGCAGTTCTTC. Its translation is CASSSSPGLAGKDEQFF.

The chain joins TRBV3-1 (or the pseudogene TRBV3-2) to TRBJ1-4; D uncertain. V was clipped by 3 bases and J by 8 bases, with 13 bases between them. CDR1 and CDR2 (germline): LGHDT, YNNKEL (reference sequence). This CDR3 spans 14 amino acids. CDR3 region: CASSQAGVGEKLFF. The CDR3 DNA follows: TGTGCCAGCAGCCAGGCCGGGGTCGGGGAAAAACTGTTTTTT.

The chain employs TRBV11-1 and TRBJ1-1; D is unclear. V shed 6 bases and J shed 0 bases, with 11 bases lying between them. The length of the CDR3 is 14 residues. Germline values: CDR1 SGHAT, CDR2 FQDESV (reference sequence). In DNA form, the CDR3 reads TGTGCCAGCAGTTTGGGCCAGTTGAACACTGAAGCTTTCTTT. This encodes CASSLGQLNTEAFF.

The chain recombines TRBV12-3 or TRBV12-4 with TRBJ2-7; no definite D call. The CDR3 runs to 13 residues. V lost 1 base to trimming and J lost 0 bases, with 4 bases between them. The CDR3 sequence: CASSLVNSYEQYF. CDR3 in DNA: TGTGCCAGCAGTTTAGTCAACTCCTACGAGCAGTACTTC.

This clone was seen a few times. This rearrangement joins TRBV12-3 or TRBV12-4 to TRBJ1-6, with D unresolved. V dropped 6 bases and J dropped 13 bases, with 16 bases sitting between them. The CDR3 is 13 residues long. The DNA for the CDR3 is TGTGCCAGCAGCCTAGACGGGGTGTTGCCCCTCCACTTT. It translates to CASSLDGVLPLHF.

The chain uses TRBV19 and TRBJ2-2, with D possibly being TRBD2 (6 bases). Germline V gene lookup returns CDR1 LNHDA and CDR2 SQIVND (reference sequence). V was pared by 1 base and J by 6 bases, with 12 bases between. The CDR3 runs to 15 residues. CDR3 in DNA: TGTGCCAGTAGTATAGTCTTAGCGGTTGCCGGGGAGCTGTTTTTT. Amino acids: CASSIVLAVAGELFF.

In this sample, this clone turned up once. This rearrangement joins TRBV6-2 or TRBV6-3 to TRBJ1-5; weak D call: TRBD1 (6 bases). V gave up 2 bases and J gave up 7 bases, with 12 bases separating them. In germline, CDR1 is MNHEY, CDR2 SVGEGT. The CDR3 covers 14 residues. Written as DNA, the CDR3 is TGTGCCAGCAGTTACGTCGGGGGGCAACAGCCCCAGCATTTT. It is translated as CASSYVGGQQPQHF.

The rearrangement links TRBV4-1 to TRBJ2-7, with 7 positions matching TRBD2. The trim removed 0 bases at V and 3 bases at J, leaving 17 bases unmatched. This CDR3 has 19 residues. From germline, CDR1 is MGHRA and CDR2 YSYEKL. DNA for the CDR3: TGCGCCAGCAGCCAAGAGGAGCCAGCGGGGCGTAGTGTAGACTACGAGCAGTACTTC. Protein product: CASSQEEPAGRSVDYEQYF.

The V and J genes are TRBV7-9 and TRBJ2-5, with D perhaps TRBD2 (6 bases). In germline, CDR1 is SEHNR, CDR2 FQNEAQ (reference sequence). V lost 1 base to trimming and J lost 5 bases, with 11 bases between them. The CDR3 sequence is 14 residues long. For the CDR3, the DNA is TGTGCCAGCAGCTTAGTACGGGACTGGGAGACCCAGTACTTC. This encodes CASSLVRDWETQYF.

This chain joins TRBV19 and TRBJ1-5; no reliable D call. Germline V lookup: CDR1 LNHDA, CDR2 SQIVND (reference sequence). With 3 bases removed from V and 6 bases from J, the gap between germline ends came to 15 bases. The CDR3 is made up of 15 amino acids. The CDR3 spells CASSIGPSGSQPQHF. The CDR3 bases are TGTGCCAGTAGTATCGGGCCCTCCGGGAGTCAGCCCCAGCATTTT.

This chain joins TRBV5-6 and TRBJ2-5, with 16 positions matching TRBD2. CDR3 length: 19 residues. CDR1 SGHDT and CDR2 YYEEEE come from the germline V gene. V gave up 3 bases and J gave up 4 bases; unmatched junction bases: 12. The DNA for the CDR3 is TGTGCCAGCAGCTCCTCCGGGACTAGCGGGGGGGCCCGTGGAGAGACCCAGTACTTC. Protein: CASSSSGTSGGARGETQYF.

This sequence joins TRBV5-1 and TRBJ1-2; D is unresolved. Trimming took off 0 bases at V and 4 bases at J, with 16 bases between the two ends. The CDR3 sequence is 16 residues long. Germline V gene lookup returns CDR1 SGHRS and CDR2 YFSETQ. This CDR3 reads CASSLVGRVQSYGYTF. The CDR3 coding sequence is TGCGCCAGCAGCTTGGTCGGCCGGGTTCAATCCTATGGCTACACCTTC.

This clone was seen only a few times. The chain employs TRBV7-5 and TRBJ2-2; TRBD1 is the table's D call and was not checked against the DNA. TRBV7-5 is termed a pseudogene. This CDR3 spans 15 amino acids. This CDR3 is CVRSSRESNTGELFF. DNA of the CDR3: TGTGTCAGAAGCTCCAGGGAATCGAACACCGGGGAGCTGTTTTTT.

The chain uses TRBV7-6 and TRBJ2-2; the D gene is possibly TRBD1 (6 bases). This CDR3 region has 15 residues. CDR1 is SGHVS and CDR2 is FNYEAQ in the germline V gene. Deletions cut 3 bases from V and 6 bases from J, with 14 bases between. The CDR3 region is CASSFVTGASGELFF. The CDR3 nucleotides are TGTGCCAGCAGCTTTGTGACAGGAGCTTCCGGGGAGCTGTTTTTT.

The chain joins TRBV7-2 to TRBJ2-1; the match to TRBD2 covers 8 bases. V lost 6 bases to trimming and J lost 0 bases; unmatched junction nucleotides: 10. CDR1 SGHTA and CDR2 FQGNSA come from the germline V gene. CDR3 length equals 17 residues. In DNA form, the CDR3 reads TGTGCCAGCAGGGCTGGGCGGGGGGCCCCCTCCTACAATGAGCAGTTCTTC. Its protein is CASRAGRGAPSYNEQFF. The entire variable domain, with the rest obtained from reference TRBV7-2 and TRBJ2-1, is as follows: GAGVSQSPSNKVTEKGKDVELRCDPISGHTALYWYRQSLGQGLEFLIYFQGNSAPDKSGLPSDRFSAERTGGSVSTLTIQRTQQEDSAVYLCASRAGRGAPSYNEQFFGPGTRLTVL.